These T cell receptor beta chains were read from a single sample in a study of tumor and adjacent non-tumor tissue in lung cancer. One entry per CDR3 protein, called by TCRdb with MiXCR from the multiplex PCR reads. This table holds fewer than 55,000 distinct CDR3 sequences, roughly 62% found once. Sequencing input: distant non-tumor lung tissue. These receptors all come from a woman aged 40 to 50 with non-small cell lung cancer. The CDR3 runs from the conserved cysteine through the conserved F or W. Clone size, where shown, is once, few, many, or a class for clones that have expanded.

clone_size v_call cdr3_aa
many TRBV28 CASSSFRDRGPDEQFF
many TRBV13 CASSRTAIETQYF
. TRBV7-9 CASNLDRGGSEAFF
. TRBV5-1 CASSTTSGQGYEQFF
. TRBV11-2 CASSPKGSGTYEQYF
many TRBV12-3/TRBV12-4 CASSIFLGGGYTF
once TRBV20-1 CNGRSGAWGYTF
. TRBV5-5 CTSSLQGTGELFF
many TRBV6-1 CASRTDRGISYEQYF
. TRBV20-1 CSARKLARGSGTDTQYF
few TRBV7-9 CASSSRNSRNTGELFF
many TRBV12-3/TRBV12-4 CASIPVSGTDNEQFF